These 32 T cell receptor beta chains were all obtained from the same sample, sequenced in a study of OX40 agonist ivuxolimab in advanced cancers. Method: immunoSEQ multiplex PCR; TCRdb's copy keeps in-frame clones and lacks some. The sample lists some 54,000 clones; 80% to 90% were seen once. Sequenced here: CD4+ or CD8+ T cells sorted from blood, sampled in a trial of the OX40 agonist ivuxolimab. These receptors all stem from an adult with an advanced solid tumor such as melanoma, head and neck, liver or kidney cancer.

The CDR3 sequence: CASSPRTGAYEQYF. In DNA form, the CDR3 reads TGCGCCAGCAGCCCCCGGACAGGCGCCTACGAGCAGTACTTC. The chain recombines TRBV4-1 with TRBJ2-7; TRBD1 matches 7 bases. CDR1 is MGHRA, CDR2 YSYEKL, per germline. This CDR3 contains 14 residues. J gave up 2 bases and V 4 bases, and 5 bases lay outside the gene matches.

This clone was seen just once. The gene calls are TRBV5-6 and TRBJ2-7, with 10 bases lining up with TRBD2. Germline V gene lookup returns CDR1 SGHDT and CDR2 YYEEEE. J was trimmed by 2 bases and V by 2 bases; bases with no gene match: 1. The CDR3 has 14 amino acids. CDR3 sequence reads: CASSLLAGPYEQYF. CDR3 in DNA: TGTGCCAGCAGCTTACTAGCGGGACCCTACGAGCAGTACTTC. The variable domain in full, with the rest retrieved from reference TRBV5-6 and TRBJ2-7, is DAGVTQSPTHLIKTRGQQVTLRCSPKSGHDTVSWYQQALGQGPQFIFQYYEEEERQRGNFPDRFSGHQFPNYSSELNVNALLLGDSALYLCASSLLAGPYEQYFGPGTRLTVT.

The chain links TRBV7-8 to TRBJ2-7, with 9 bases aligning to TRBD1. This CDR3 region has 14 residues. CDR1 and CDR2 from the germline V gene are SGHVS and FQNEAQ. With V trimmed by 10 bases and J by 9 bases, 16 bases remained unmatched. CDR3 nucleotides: TGTGCCACCGGACAGGGGCCCTTCGTCTTCGGGCAGTACTTC. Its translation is CATGQGPFVFGQYF.

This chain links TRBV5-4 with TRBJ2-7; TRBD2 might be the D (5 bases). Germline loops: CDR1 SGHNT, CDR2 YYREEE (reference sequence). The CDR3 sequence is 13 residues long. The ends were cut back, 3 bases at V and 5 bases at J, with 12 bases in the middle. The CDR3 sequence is CASSSGMTDEQYF. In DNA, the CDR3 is TGTGCCAGCAGCTCCGGGATGACCGACGAGCAGTACTTC.

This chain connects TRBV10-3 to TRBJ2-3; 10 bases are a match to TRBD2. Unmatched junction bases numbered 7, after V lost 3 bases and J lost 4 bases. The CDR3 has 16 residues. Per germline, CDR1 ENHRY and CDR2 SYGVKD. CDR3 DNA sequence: TGTGCCATCAGTGAAATACTAGCGGGGTCAGCAGATACGCAGTATTTT. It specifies CAISEILAGSADTQYF.

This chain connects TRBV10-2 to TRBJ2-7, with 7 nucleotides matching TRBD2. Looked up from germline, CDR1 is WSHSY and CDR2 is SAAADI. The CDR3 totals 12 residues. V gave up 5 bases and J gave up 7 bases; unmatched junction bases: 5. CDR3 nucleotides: TGCGCCAGCAGTTCGGGGGGTGGGGAGCAGTACTTC. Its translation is CASSSGGGEQYF.

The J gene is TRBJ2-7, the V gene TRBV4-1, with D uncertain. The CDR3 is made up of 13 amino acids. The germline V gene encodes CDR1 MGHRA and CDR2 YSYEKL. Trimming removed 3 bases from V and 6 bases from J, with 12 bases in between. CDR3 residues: CASSQDSVVEQYF. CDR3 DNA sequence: TGCGCCAGCAGCCAGGATTCCGTCGTCGAGCAGTACTTC.

CDR3 bases: TGTGCCAGCAGCTTAGACGGGCACCCCACCTACGAGCAGTACTTC. Protein sequence: CASSLDGHPTYEQYF. The rearrangement joins TRBV7-9 to TRBJ2-7; D is ambiguous. CDR1 is SEHNR, CDR2 FQNEAQ, per germline (reference sequence). V was cut by 1 base and J by 2 bases, with 12 bases left in between. CDR3 length: 15 amino acids.

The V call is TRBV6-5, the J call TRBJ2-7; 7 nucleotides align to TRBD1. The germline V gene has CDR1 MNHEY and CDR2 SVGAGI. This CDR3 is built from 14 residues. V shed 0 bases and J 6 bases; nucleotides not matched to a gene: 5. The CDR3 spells CASSYSEGAGEQYF. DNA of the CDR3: TGTGCCAGCAGTTACTCAGAGGGGGCCGGCGAGCAGTACTTC.

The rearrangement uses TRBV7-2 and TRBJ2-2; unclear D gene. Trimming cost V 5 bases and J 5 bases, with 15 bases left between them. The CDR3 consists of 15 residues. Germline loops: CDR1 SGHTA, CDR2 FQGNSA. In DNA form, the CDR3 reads TGTGCCAGCAGCCATATACGTGGGCAGACCGGGGAGCTGTTTTTT. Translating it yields CASSHIRGQTGELFF.

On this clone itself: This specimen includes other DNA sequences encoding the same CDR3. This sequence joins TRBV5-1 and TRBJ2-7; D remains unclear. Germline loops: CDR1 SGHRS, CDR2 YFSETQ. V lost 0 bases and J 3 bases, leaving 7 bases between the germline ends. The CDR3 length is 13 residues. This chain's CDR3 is CASSLGQSYEQYF. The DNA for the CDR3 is TGCGCCAGCAGCTTGGGGCAGAGCTACGAGCAGTACTTC.

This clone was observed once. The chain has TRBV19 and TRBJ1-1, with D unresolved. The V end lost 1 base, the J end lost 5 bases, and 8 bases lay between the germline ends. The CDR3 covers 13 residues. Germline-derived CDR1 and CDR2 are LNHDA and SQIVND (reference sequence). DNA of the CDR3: TGTGCCAGTAGTATAGGCGCAATTACTGAAGCTTTCTTT. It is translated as CASSIGAITEAFF. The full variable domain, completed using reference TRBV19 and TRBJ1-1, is DGGITQSPKYLFRKEGQNVTLSCEQNLNHDAMYWYRQDPGQGLRLIYYSQIVNDFQKGDIAEGYSVSREKKESFPLTVTSAQKNPTAFYLCASSIGAITEAFFGQGTRLTVV.

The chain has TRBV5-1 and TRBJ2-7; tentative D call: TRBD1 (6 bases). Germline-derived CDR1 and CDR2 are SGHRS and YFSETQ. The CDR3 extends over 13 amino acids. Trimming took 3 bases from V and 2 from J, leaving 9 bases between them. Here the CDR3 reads CASSWGQAYEQYF. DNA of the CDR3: TGCGCCAGCAGCTGGGGACAAGCCTACGAGCAGTACTTC.

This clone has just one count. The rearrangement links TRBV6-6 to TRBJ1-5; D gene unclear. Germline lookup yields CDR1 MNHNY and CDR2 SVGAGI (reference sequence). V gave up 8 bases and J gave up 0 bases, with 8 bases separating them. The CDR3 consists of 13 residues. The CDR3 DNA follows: TGTGCCAGCGCGGTAGATAGCAATCAGCCCCAGCATTTT. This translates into CASAVDSNQPQHF.

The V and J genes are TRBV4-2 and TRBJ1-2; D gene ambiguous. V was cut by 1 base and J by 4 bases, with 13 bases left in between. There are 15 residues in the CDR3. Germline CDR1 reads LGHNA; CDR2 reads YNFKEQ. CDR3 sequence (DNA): TGTGCCAGCAGCCAAGGGGTCAACAGTCTCTATGGCTACACCTTC. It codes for CASSQGVNSLYGYTF.

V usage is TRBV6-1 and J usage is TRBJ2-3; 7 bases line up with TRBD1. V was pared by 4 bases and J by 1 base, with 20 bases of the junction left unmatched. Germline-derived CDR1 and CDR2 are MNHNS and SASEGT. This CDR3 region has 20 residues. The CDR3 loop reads CASSVVARGSPALGTDTQYF. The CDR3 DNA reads TGTGCCAGCAGTGTCGTCGCCAGGGGGTCTCCGGCTCTTGGCACAGATACGCAGTATTTT.

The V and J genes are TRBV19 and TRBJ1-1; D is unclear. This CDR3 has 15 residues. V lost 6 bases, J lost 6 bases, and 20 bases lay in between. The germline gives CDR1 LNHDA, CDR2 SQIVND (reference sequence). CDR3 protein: CASRRGESGYAEAFF. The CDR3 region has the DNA TGTGCCAGTAGGCGTGGGGAATCGGGCTATGCTGAAGCTTTCTTT.

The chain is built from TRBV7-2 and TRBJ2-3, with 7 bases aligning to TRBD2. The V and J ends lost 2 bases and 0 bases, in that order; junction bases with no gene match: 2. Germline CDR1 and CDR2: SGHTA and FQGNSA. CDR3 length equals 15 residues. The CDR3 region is CASSLLAVSTDTQYF. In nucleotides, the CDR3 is TGTGCCAGCAGCTTACTAGCGGTTAGCACAGATACGCAGTATTTT.

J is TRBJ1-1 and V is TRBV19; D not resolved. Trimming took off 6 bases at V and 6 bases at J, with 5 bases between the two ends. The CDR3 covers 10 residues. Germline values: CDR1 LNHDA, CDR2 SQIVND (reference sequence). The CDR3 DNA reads TGTGCCAGTAGGGGCCCTGAAGCTTTCTTT. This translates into CASRGPEAFF.

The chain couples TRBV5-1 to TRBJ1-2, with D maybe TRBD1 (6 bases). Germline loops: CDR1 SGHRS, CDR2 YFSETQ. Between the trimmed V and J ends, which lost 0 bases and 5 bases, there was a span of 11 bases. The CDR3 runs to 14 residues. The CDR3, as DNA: TGCGCCAGCAGCTTGGGGACAGACTCATATGGCTACACCTTC. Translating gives CASSLGTDSYGYTF.

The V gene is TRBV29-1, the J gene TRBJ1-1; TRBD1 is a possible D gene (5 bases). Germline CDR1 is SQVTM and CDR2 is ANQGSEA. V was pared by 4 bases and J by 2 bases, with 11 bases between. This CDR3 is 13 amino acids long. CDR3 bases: TGCAGCGTTGGGCCGACAGAAAACACTGAAGCTTTCTTT. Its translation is CSVGPTENTEAFF.

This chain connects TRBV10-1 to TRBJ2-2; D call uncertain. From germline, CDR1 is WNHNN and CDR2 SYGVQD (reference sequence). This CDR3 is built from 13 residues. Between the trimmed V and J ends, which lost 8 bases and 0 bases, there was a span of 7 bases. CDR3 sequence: CASEGTNTGELFF. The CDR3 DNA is TGCGCCAGCGAAGGGACGAACACCGGGGAGCTGTTTTTT.

The CDR3 spells CAWSDLSNQPQHF. Here the CDR3 DNA reads TGTGCCTGGAGTGACCTTAGCAATCAGCCCCAGCATTTT. The chain employs TRBV30 and TRBJ1-5, with D unresolved. This CDR3 comprises 13 residues. CDR1 and CDR2 from the germline V gene are GTSNPN and SVGIG (reference sequence). V lost 1 base to trimming and J lost 0 bases, with 4 bases between them.

CDR3 residues: CATSRDLNNNEQFF. The CDR3 region has the DNA TGTGCCACCAGCAGAGATTTGAACAACAATGAGCAGTTCTTC. The chain uses TRBV15 and TRBJ2-1; D gene ambiguous. The CDR3 spans 14 residues. Germline V gene sequence: CDR1 LNHNV, CDR2 YYDKDF (reference sequence). Trimming removed 0 bases from V and 5 bases from J, with 8 bases in between.

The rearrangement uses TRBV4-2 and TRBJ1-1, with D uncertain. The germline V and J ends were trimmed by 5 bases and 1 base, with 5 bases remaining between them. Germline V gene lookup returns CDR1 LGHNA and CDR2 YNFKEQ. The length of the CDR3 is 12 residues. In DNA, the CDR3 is TGTGCCAGCAGCACGAGGAACACTGAAGCTTTCTTT. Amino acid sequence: CASSTRNTEAFF.

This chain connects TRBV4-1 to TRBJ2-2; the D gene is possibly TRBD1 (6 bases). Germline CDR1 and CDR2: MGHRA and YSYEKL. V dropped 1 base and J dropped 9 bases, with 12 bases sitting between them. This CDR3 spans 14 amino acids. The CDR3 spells CASSQASRDRELFF. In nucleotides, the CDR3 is TGCGCCAGCAGCCAAGCCTCACGGGACAGGGAGCTGTTTTTT.

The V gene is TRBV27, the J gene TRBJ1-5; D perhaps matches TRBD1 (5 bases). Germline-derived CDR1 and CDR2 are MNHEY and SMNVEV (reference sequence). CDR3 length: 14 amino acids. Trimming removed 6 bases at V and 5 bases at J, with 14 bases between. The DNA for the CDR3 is TGTGCCAGCAGCCCTCAGGGAGATTATCAGCCCCAGCATTTT. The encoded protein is CASSPQGDYQPQHF.

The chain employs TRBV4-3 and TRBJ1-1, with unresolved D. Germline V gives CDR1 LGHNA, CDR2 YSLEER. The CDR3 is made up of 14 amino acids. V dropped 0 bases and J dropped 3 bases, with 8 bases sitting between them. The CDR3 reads CASSQDGPYTEAFF. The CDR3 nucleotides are TGCGCCAGCAGCCAAGACGGGCCCTACACTGAAGCTTTCTTT.

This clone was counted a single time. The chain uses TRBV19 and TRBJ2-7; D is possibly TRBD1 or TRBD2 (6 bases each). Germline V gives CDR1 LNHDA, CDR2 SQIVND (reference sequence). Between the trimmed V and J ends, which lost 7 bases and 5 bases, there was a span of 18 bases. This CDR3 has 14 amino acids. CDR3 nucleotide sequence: TGTGCCAGTAAGGAGGGAACAGGGAGGCACGAGCAGTACTTC. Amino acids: CASKEGTGRHEQYF.

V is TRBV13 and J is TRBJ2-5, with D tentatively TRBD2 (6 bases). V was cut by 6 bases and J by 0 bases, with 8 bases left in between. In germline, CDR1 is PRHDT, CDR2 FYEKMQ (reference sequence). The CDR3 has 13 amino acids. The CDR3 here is CASRSSDQETQYF. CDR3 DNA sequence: TGTGCCAGCAGGTCTAGCGACCAAGAGACCCAGTACTTC.

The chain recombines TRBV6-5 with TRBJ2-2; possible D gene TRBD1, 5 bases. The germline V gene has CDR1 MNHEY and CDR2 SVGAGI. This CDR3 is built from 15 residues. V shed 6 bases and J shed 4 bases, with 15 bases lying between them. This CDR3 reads CASSHRQTSTGELFF. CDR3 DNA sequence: TGTGCCAGCAGCCATAGACAGACGAGCACCGGGGAGCTGTTTTTT.

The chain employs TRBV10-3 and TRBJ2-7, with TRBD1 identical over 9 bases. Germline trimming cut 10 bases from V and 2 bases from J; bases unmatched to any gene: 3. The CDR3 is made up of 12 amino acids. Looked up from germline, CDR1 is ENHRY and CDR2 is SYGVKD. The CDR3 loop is CATWTGAYEQYF. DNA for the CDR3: TGTGCCACATGGACAGGGGCCTACGAGCAGTACTTC.